This TCR beta chain stems from a study of cytomegalovirus exposure and HLA in healthy donors. The CDR3 runs 19 residues. Germline CDR1 is KGHSH and CDR2 is LQKENI. Trimming shortened V by 0 bases and J by 10 bases, and 30 bases separated the two germline ends. This clone was seen once. Assay: immunoSEQ multiplex PCR; the TCRdb copy retains only in-frame clones and omits some. The sample has about 360,000 clones, roughly 90% seen once. The clonotype comes from a woman between 18 and 29 years old in good health and CMV-seronegative. What was sequenced was PBMCs. The chain recombines TRBV18 with TRBJ1-2; D gene uncertain. CDR3 in DNA: TGTGCCAGCTCACCACCGATCAAATTTTCTGGGAGGGTTTCTGTTTTCTACACCTTC. Translating gives CASSPPIKFSGRVSVFYTF.